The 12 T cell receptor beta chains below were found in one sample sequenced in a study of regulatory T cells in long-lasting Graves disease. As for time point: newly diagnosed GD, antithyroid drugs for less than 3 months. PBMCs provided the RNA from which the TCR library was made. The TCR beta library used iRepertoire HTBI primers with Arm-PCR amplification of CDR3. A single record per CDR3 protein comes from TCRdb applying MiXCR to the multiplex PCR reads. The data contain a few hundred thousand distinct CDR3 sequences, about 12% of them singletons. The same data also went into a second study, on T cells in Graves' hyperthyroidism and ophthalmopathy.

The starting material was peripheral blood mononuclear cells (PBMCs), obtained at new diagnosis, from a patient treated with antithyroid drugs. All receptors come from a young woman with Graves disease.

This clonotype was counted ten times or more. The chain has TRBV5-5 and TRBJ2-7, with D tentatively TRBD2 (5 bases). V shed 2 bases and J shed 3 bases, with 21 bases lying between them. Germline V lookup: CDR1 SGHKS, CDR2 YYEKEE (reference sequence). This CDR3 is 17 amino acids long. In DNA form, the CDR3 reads TGTGCCAGCAGCTTTAACAGCGGAGGATTAGAGGACTACGAGCAGTACTTC. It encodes CASSFNSGGLEDYEQYF.

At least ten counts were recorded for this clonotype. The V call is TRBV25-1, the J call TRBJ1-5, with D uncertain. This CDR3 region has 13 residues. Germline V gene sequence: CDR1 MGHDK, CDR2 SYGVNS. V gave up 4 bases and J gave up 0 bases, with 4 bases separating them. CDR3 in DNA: TGTGCCAGCAGTGGGGGTAGCAATCAGCCCCAGCATTTT. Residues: CASSGGSNQPQHF.

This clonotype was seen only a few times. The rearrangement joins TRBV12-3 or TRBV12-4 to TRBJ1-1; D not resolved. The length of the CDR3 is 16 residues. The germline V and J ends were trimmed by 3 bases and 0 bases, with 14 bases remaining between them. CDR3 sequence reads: CASSFLGYEVNTEAFF. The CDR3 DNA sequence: TGTGCCAGCAGTTTTCTAGGGTACGAGGTGAACACTGAAGCTTTCTTT.

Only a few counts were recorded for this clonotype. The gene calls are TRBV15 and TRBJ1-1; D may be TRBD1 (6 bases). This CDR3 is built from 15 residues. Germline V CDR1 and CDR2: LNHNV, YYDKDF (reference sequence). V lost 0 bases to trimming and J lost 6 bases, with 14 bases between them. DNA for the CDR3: TGTGCCACCAGCAGAGATGTTGAGGGGGGCTCTGAAGCTTTCTTT. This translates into CATSRDVEGGSEAFF.

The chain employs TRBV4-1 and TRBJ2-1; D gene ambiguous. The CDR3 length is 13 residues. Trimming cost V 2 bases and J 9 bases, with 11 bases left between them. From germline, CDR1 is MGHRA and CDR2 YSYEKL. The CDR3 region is CASSQNAGFEQFF. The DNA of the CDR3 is TGCGCCAGCAGCCAAAACGCAGGTTTTGAGCAGTTCTTC.

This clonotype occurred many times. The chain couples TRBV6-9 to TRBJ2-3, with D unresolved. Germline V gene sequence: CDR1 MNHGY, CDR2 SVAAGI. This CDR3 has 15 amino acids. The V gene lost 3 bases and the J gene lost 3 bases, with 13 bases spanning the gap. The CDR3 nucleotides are TGTGCCAGCAGTTACGATACTCAAGGGACAGATACGCAGTATTTT. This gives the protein CASSYDTQGTDTQYF.

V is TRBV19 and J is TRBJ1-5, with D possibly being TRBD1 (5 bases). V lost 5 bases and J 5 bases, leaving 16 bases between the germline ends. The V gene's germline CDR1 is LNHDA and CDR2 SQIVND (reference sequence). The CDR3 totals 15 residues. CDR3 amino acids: CASSPKGMDYQPQHF. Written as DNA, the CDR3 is TGTGCCAGTAGTCCTAAGGGGATGGACTATCAGCCCCAGCATTTT.

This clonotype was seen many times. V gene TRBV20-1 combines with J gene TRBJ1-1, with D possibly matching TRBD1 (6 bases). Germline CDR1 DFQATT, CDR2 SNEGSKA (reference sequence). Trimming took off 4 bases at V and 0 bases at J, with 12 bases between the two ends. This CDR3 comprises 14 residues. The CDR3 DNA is TGCAGTGCTACTAAAGGACAGATGAACACTGAAGCTTTCTTT. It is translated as CSATKGQMNTEAFF.

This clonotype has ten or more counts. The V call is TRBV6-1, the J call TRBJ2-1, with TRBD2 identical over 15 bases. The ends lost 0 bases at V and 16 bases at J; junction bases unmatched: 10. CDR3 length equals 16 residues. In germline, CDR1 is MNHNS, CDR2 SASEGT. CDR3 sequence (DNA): TGTGCCAGCAGTGAAGCAGGGCGGACTAGCGGGAGGGCCTCTTTCTTC. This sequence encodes CASSEAGRTSGRASFF.

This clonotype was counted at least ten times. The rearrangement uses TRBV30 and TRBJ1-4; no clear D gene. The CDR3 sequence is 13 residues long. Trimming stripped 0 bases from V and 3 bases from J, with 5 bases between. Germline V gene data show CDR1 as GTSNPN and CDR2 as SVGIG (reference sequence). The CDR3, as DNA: TGTGCCTGGAGTGTTGACTCTAATGAAAAACTGTTTTTT. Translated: CAWSVDSNEKLFF. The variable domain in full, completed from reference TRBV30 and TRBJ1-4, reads SQTIHQWPATLVQPVGSPLSLECTVEGTSNPNLYWYRQAAGRGLQLLFYSVGIGQISSEVPQNLSASRPQDRQFILSSKKLLLSDSGFYLCAWSVDSNEKLFFGSGTQLSVL.

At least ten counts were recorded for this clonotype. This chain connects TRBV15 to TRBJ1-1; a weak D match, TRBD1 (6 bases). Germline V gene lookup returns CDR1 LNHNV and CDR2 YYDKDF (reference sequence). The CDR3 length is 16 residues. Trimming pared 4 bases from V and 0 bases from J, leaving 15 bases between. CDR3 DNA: TGTGCCACCAGCAAATACCGGGACACGATGAACACTGAAGCTTTCTTT. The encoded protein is CATSKYRDTMNTEAFF.

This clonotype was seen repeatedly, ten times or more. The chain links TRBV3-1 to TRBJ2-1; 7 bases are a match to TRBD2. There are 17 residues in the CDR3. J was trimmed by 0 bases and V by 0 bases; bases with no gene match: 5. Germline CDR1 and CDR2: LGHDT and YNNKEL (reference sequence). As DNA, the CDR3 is TGTGCCAGCAGCCAAGATTTGGGAGGGAGCTCCTACAATGAGCAGTTCTTC. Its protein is CASSQDLGGSSYNEQFF.